These 24 T cell receptor beta chains came from one sample sequenced in a study of T cell clones after liver transplantation. Clones were read by immunoSEQ multiplex PCR, and TCRdb kept only the in-frame ones, dropping some. This sample carries 6,000 to 6,500 clones, roughly 80% of them seen once, and the ten largest clones take around 34%. The sample in question was CD8+ T cells from blood, obtained before liver transplant. These receptors were taken from a human donor who received a liver transplant.

The chain has TRBV29-1 and TRBJ2-2; 7 positions match TRBD1. After removal of 3 bases from V and 4 bases from J, the junction contained 2 bases not matched to a gene. The CDR3 runs to 13 residues. Looked up from germline, CDR1 is SQVTM and CDR2 is ANQGSEA. The CDR3: CSVDRGSTGELFF. DNA of the CDR3: TGCAGCGTTGACAGGGGGTCCACCGGGGAGCTGTTTTTT.

The rearrangement joins TRBV4-2 to TRBJ2-7; tentatively, D is TRBD1 or TRBD2 (5 bases each). The length of the CDR3 is 15 residues. The V end was cut by 0 bases, the J end by 0 bases, with 9 bases between. Germline CDR1 LGHNA, CDR2 YNFKEQ. The DNA of the CDR3 is TGTGCCAGCAGCCAAGATGAGGGGAGCTCCTACGAGCAGTACTTC. This codes for CASSQDEGSSYEQYF.

The genes are TRBV4-1 and TRBJ1-1; D not certain. CDR3 length: 15 residues. In germline, CDR1 is MGHRA, CDR2 YSYEKL. V was cut by 2 bases and J by 3 bases, with 13 bases left in between. The CDR3 nucleotides are TGCGCCAGCAGCCAACCCAGTGGCTTGGACACTGAAGCTTTCTTT. It specifies CASSQPSGLDTEAFF.

This chain uses TRBV5-1 with TRBJ2-7; TRBD1 might be the D (6 bases). The length of the CDR3 is 14 residues. Trimming removed 4 bases from V and 6 bases from J, with 17 bases in between. Germline CDR1 and CDR2: SGHRS and YFSETQ. CDR3 in amino acids: CASSQPTGHREQYF. DNA for the CDR3: TGCGCCAGCAGCCAACCGACAGGTCACCGCGAGCAGTACTTC.

J is TRBJ2-1 and V is TRBV9, with TRBD2 identical over 7 bases. From germline, CDR1 is SGDLS and CDR2 YYNGEE. Losses at the gene ends were 3 bases for V and 1 base for J; bases not matched to a gene: 10. The CDR3 consists of 17 residues. The CDR3 here is CASSAPRAGGSYNEQFF. The CDR3 DNA is TGTGCCAGCAGCGCCCCACGGGCCGGGGGGTCCTACAATGAGCAGTTCTTC.

The chain has TRBV4-3 and TRBJ2-3; the D gene could be TRBD1 or TRBD2 (5 bases each). The CDR3 loop spans 14 amino acids. Germline V CDR1 and CDR2: LGHNA, YSLEER. V lost 4 bases and J lost 0, with 8 bases in between. In DNA form, the CDR3 reads TGCGCCAGCAGCCCTGGGGGAAGCACAGATACGCAGTATTTT. Its protein is CASSPGGSTDTQYF.

The gene calls are TRBV19 and TRBJ1-1; a weak D match, TRBD1 (5 bases). Germline loops: CDR1 LNHDA, CDR2 SQIVND (reference sequence). The CDR3 totals 13 residues. The V end was cut by 2 bases, the J end by 4 bases, with 8 bases between. Written as DNA, the CDR3 is TGTGCCAGTAGTATATGGGGGGGCACTGAAGCTTTCTTT. This sequence encodes CASSIWGGTEAFF.

The chain couples TRBV9 to TRBJ1-1; D gene uncertain. The CDR3 runs to 14 residues. V was cut by 3 bases and J by 3 bases, with 12 bases left in between. Germline-derived CDR1 and CDR2 are SGDLS and YYNGEE. The CDR3 DNA reads TGTGCCAGCAGCGCCTCAGACGGCTACACTGAAGCTTTCTTT. Its protein is CASSASDGYTEAFF.

This chain joins TRBV11-2 and TRBJ2-3, with D possibly TRBD2 on 5 matching bases. In germline, CDR1 is SGHAT, CDR2 FQNNGV. The CDR3 is 14 residues long. V was shortened by 3 bases and J by 4 bases, with 11 bases between the two germline ends. The CDR3 bases are TGTGCCAGCAGCTTGGGTCTCGGGGCAGATACGCAGTATTTT. The encoded protein is CASSLGLGADTQYF.

This chain connects TRBV4-1 to TRBJ1-4, with 7 positions matching TRBD1. The length of the CDR3 is 17 residues. CDR1 and CDR2 (germline): MGHRA, YSYEKL. Trimming removed 1 base from V and 0 bases from J; junction bases left unmatched: 5. The CDR3 reads CASSQGGGTATNEKLFF. CDR3 coding DNA: TGCGCCAGCAGCCAAGGGGGGGGGACAGCAACTAATGAAAAACTGTTTTTT.

The chain joins TRBV19 to TRBJ1-4; a possible D gene is TRBD1 (6 bases). CDR1 and CDR2 (germline): LNHDA, SQIVND (reference sequence). The CDR3 has 14 residues. Trimming shortened V by 1 base and J by 8 bases, and 11 bases separated the two germline ends. The CDR3 spells CASSIGQEYEKLFF. DNA for the CDR3: TGTGCCAGTAGTATAGGACAGGAATACGAAAAACTGTTTTTT.

CDR3 in amino acids: CASSQSGTGMSYEQYF. The CDR3 nucleotides are TGCGCCAGCAGCCAGTCCGGGACAGGGATGTCCTACGAGCAGTACTTC. The genes are TRBV4-1 and TRBJ2-7; 9 bases are a match to TRBD1. CDR3 length: 16 amino acids. The junction had 7 bases not matched to a gene; V was cut back by 3 bases and J by 1 base. From germline, CDR1 is MGHRA and CDR2 YSYEKL.

The CDR3 protein is CASSSPRGSEQYF. CDR3 nucleotide sequence: TGTGCCAGCAGCTCTCCGCGCGGTTCCGAGCAGTACTTC. This chain connects TRBV7-9 to TRBJ2-7; no firm D call. CDR1 and CDR2 (germline): SEHNR, FQNEAQ (reference sequence). V was shortened by 4 bases and J by 6 bases, with 13 bases between the two germline ends. This CDR3 has 13 residues.

The chain combines TRBV5-1 with TRBJ2-7; maybe TRBD1 (6 bases). The V end was cut by 6 bases, the J end by 4 bases, with 14 bases between. The CDR3 sequence is 13 residues long. Germline V CDR1 and CDR2: SGHRS, YFSETQ. CDR3 sequence: CASTTAQGYEQYF. CDR3 DNA: TGCGCCAGCACCACTGCCCAGGGGTACGAGCAGTACTTC.

By share, this clone counts as medium-sized (0.01 to 0.1%). The V and J genes are TRBV5-6 and TRBJ1-1; D is ambiguous. CDR1 is SGHDT and CDR2 is YYEEEE in the germline V gene. V was shortened by 0 bases and J by 0 bases, with 6 bases between the two germline ends. This CDR3 has 14 amino acids. The CDR3 region is CASSLARLNTEAFF. For the CDR3, the DNA is TGTGCCAGCAGCTTGGCCAGATTGAACACTGAAGCTTTCTTT. The full variable domain, in which reference TRBV5-6 and TRBJ1-1 provide the parts outside the CDR3, is DAGVTQSPTHLIKTRGQQVTLRCSPKSGHDTVSWYQQALGQGPQFIFQYYEEEERQRGNFPDRFSGHQFPNYSSELNVNALLLGDSALYLCASSLARLNTEAFFGQGTRLTVV.

This sequence joins TRBV5-4 and TRBJ1-1, with 9 bases that match TRBD1. V trimming: 3 bases; J trimming: 3 bases; junction bases outside the gene matches: 3. Germline CDR1 reads SGHNT; CDR2 reads YYREEE (reference sequence). The CDR3 is made up of 14 amino acids. The CDR3 DNA sequence: TGTGCCAGCAGCTGGACAGGGGAAGACACTGAAGCTTTCTTT. This translates into CASSWTGEDTEAFF.

The chain is built from TRBV5-5 and TRBJ2-7; D is possibly TRBD2 (6 bases). V lost 0 bases and J lost 0, with 10 bases in between. Germline V gene data show CDR1 as SGHKS and CDR2 as YYEKEE (reference sequence). The CDR3 loop spans 15 amino acids. CDR3 protein: CASSLVGGSSYEQYF. CDR3 nucleotide sequence: TGTGCCAGCAGCTTGGTTGGGGGGAGCTCCTACGAGCAGTACTTC. The complete variable domain, with remaining parts taken from reference TRBV5-5 and TRBJ2-7, reads DAGVTQSPTHLIKTRGQQVTLRCSPISGHKSVSWYQQVLGQGPQFIFQYYEKEERGRGNFPDRFSARQFPNYSSELNVNALLLGDSALYLCASSLVGGSSYEQYFGPGTRLTVT.

The chain is built from TRBV28 and TRBJ2-6; 7 bases agree with TRBD2. Germline loops: CDR1 MDHEN, CDR2 SYDVKM. The CDR3 totals 17 residues. V shed 7 bases, J shed 4 bases, and the junction held 13 bases outside the gene matches. CDR3 coding DNA: TGTGCCAGCACCGACACCGCGGGAGCACGAGGGGCCAACGTCCTGACTTTC. It translates to CASTDTAGARGANVLTF.

The V call is TRBV5-1, the J call TRBJ2-7, with a possible D match to TRBD1 (6 bases). Deletions cut 1 base from V and 5 bases from J, with 16 bases between. The CDR3 is made up of 15 amino acids. Per germline, CDR1 SGHRS and CDR2 YFSETQ. CDR3: CASSLSQGNVDEQYF. The CDR3 region has the DNA TGCGCCAGCAGCTTGTCACAGGGTAATGTGGACGAGCAGTACTTC.

This clone was observed a few times. This chain's CDR3 is CASSEGLTYEQYF. CDR3 coding DNA: TGTGCCAGCAGCGAGGGTCTTACCTACGAGCAGTACTTC. The chain recombines TRBV5-8 with TRBJ2-7, with D possibly being TRBD2 (5 bases). The CDR3 runs to 13 residues. Germline CDR1 is SGHTS and CDR2 is YDEGEE. Trimming pared 4 bases from V and 2 bases from J, leaving 10 bases between. The full variable domain, with the rest looked up from reference TRBV5-8 and TRBJ2-7, is EAGVTQSPTHLIKTRGQQATLRCSPISGHTSVYWYQQALGLGLQFLLWYDEGEERNRGNFPPRFSGRQFPNYSSELNVNALELEDSALYLCASSEGLTYEQYFGPGTRLTVT.

The chain couples TRBV4-3 to TRBJ2-7, with 10 bases matching TRBD1. J gave up 1 base and V 6 bases, and 6 bases lay outside the gene matches. Germline CDR1 is LGHNA and CDR2 is YSLEER. The CDR3 length is 15 residues. The CDR3 DNA reads as TGCGCCAGCAGTCCCGGGACAGGGGCTTCCTACGAGCAGTACTTC. Translating gives CASSPGTGASYEQYF.

This rearrangement joins TRBV29-1 to TRBJ2-5; TRBD1 agrees at 9 bases. Trimming cost V 5 bases and J 5 bases; bases outside gene matches: 6. The V gene's germline CDR1 is SQVTM and CDR2 ANQGSEA. The CDR3 runs to 13 residues. The chain's CDR3 is CSVPGTGLETQYF. The CDR3 region has the DNA TGCAGCGTTCCCGGGACAGGGTTGGAGACCCAGTACTTC.

CDR3 sequence: CASSRVRSRILAGEDVNEQFF. The CDR3 DNA follows: TGTGCCAGCAGTCGGGTTAGGAGTCGGATTTTAGCGGGAGAGGATGTTAATGAGCAGTTCTTC. The rearrangement uses TRBV28 and TRBJ2-1, with 9 bases fitting TRBD2. This CDR3 is built from 21 residues. The J segment lost 7 bases and the V segment lost 5 bases, leaving 27 bases of the junction unmatched. Germline assignment: CDR1 MDHEN and CDR2 SYDVKM.

This clone has a handful of counts. The rearrangement joins TRBV5-1 to TRBJ1-6; no firm D call. Germline V gives CDR1 SGHRS, CDR2 YFSETQ. This CDR3 spans 10 amino acids. V shed 8 bases and J shed 10 bases, with 7 bases lying between them. CDR3: CARLGSPLHF. As DNA, the CDR3 is TGCGCCAGACTCGGCTCACCCCTCCACTTT. Looking up the rest from reference TRBV5-1 and TRBJ1-6 gives the full variable domain: KAGVTQTPRYLIKTRGQQVTLSCSPISGHRSVSWYQQTPGQGLQFLFEYFSETQRNKGNFPGRFSGRQFSNSRSEMNVSTLELGDSALYLCARLGSPLHFGNGTRLTVT.